The 27 T cell receptor beta chains below all came from one sample that was sequenced in a study of cytomegalovirus exposure and HLA in healthy donors. With 60 Vbeta and 13 Jbeta primers, the PCR was carried out. The method was immunoSEQ multiplex PCR; TCRdb's version includes in-frame clones alone and lacks a portion of them. The table lists approximately 110,000 clones, roughly 80% of them singletons. Material: PBMCs. The receptors were gathered from a man younger than 40 in good health and CMV-seropositive.

The CDR3 DNA sequence: TGTGCCAGCAGCTTAGCCGACGGACTAGCCGGAGAGACCCAGTACTTC. It encodes CASSLADGLAGETQYF. V usage is TRBV7-9 and J usage is TRBJ2-5, with 8 bases fitting TRBD2. CDR3 length equals 16 residues. Germline-derived CDR1 and CDR2 are SEHNR and FQNEAQ (reference sequence). The V segment lost 0 bases and the J segment 4 bases; nucleotides outside the gene matches: 7.

The chain joins TRBV7-9 to TRBJ2-3; a weak D match, TRBD2 (6 bases). Per germline, CDR1 SEHNR and CDR2 FQNEAQ (reference sequence). Trimming removed 5 bases from V and 6 bases from J, with 18 bases in between. The CDR3 runs 15 residues. The CDR3 is CASSPPGSGSDTQYF. CDR3 bases: TGTGCCAGCAGCCCACCGGGGAGCGGGTCGGATACGCAGTATTTT.

This chain links TRBV5-6 with TRBJ1-1; D unresolved. CDR3 length: 15 amino acids. The V end lost 3 bases, the J end lost 4 bases, and 16 bases lay between the germline ends. Germline V lookup: CDR1 SGHDT, CDR2 YYEEEE. The CDR3 loop is CASSSRREGGTEAFF. The CDR3 DNA is TGTGCCAGCAGCTCACGAAGAGAGGGCGGCACTGAAGCTTTCTTT. The full variable domain, with the rest looked up from reference TRBV5-6 and TRBJ1-1, is DAGVTQSPTHLIKTRGQQVTLRCSPKSGHDTVSWYQQALGQGPQFIFQYYEEEERQRGNFPDRFSGHQFPNYSSELNVNALLLGDSALYLCASSSRREGGTEAFFGQGTRLTVV.

This clone came up once. J is TRBJ2-1 and V is TRBV5-1; possible D gene TRBD2, 5 bases. This CDR3 has 14 residues. V was pared by 2 bases and J by 9 bases, with 15 bases between. Germline V lookup: CDR1 SGHRS, CDR2 YFSETQ. Here the CDR3 DNA reads TGCGCCAGCAGCTTTCGGGATTCGGTAGGTGAGCAGTTCTTC. This sequence encodes CASSFRDSVGEQFF.

The rearrangement uses TRBV11-2 and TRBJ2-7; 7 positions agree with TRBD1. The CDR3 has 16 residues. Per germline, CDR1 SGHAT and CDR2 FQNNGV. The junction had 14 bases not matched to a gene; V was cut back by 2 bases and J by 7 bases. The CDR3 loop reads CASSLSDRVGLWEQYV. CDR3 bases: TGTGCCAGCAGCTTATCAGACAGGGTTGGGTTGTGGGAGCAGTACGTC.

The chain uses TRBV19 and TRBJ2-7, with 8 bases that match TRBD2. The CDR3 spans 15 residues. J gave up 2 bases and V 7 bases, and 10 bases lay outside the gene matches. The germline CDR1 and CDR2 sequences are LNHDA and SQIVND (reference sequence). Here the CDR3 DNA reads TGTGCCAGTACCCCGGAGCGGGAGATCACCTACGAGCAGTACGTC. This translates into CASTPEREITYEQYV.

As for this clone: This sample also contains other DNA sequences that code for the same CDR3. V usage is TRBV2 and J usage is TRBJ1-2, with TRBD1 matching 10 bases. In germline, CDR1 is SNHLY, CDR2 FYNNEI. The CDR3 is made up of 14 amino acids. J lost 5 bases, V lost 6 bases, and 6 bases had no gene match. The CDR3 nucleotides are TGTGCCAGCAGAAGGGACAGGGGAACGTATGGCTACACCTTC. It translates to CASRRDRGTYGYTF.

The genes are TRBV5-1 and TRBJ1-1; 8 bases agree with TRBD1. This CDR3 has 14 residues. The ends lost 5 bases at V and 4 bases at J; junction bases unmatched: 7. Germline CDR1 reads SGHRS; CDR2 reads YFSETQ. The CDR3 is CASSLTGQGTEAFF. The DNA for the CDR3 is TGCGCCAGCAGTCTTACAGGACAGGGCACTGAAGCTTTCTTT.

This chain uses TRBV7-9 with TRBJ2-7; TRBD2 might be the D (5 bases). The length of the CDR3 is 13 residues. The germline V gene encodes CDR1 SEHNR and CDR2 FQNEAQ (reference sequence). Trimming took off 8 bases at V and 3 bases at J, with 14 bases between the two ends. CDR3 nucleotide sequence: TGTGCCAGCTGTCAGAGTGCGGGCTACGAGCAGTACTTC. Protein product: CASCQSAGYEQYF.

A single count supports this clone. An end of the junction does not agree with germline; a read error may underlie this. This chain connects TRBV7-9 to TRBJ2-5, with TRBD1 as a possible D gene (6 bases). CDR3 length: 15 residues. CDR1 and CDR2 from the germline V gene are SEHNR and FQNEAQ (reference sequence). Here the CDR3 reads CSSSLRRGKGETQYF. In nucleotides, the CDR3 is TGTTCCAGCAGCTTGCGAAGGGGGAAAGGAGAGACCCAGTACTTC.

The chain is built from TRBV5-1 and TRBJ1-1, with D unclear. V was cut by 4 bases and J by 0 bases, with 10 bases left in between. CDR3 length equals 14 residues. Looked up from germline, CDR1 is SGHRS and CDR2 is YFSETQ. The CDR3 coding sequence is TGCGCCAGCAGCCTCGGGGTTATGAACACTGAAGCTTTCTTT. Its translation: CASSLGVMNTEAFF.

J is TRBJ1-5 and V is TRBV27; the D gene is possibly TRBD1 (6 bases). The germline V gene has CDR1 MNHEY and CDR2 SMNVEV (reference sequence). The CDR3 contains 16 residues. The V end was cut by 3 bases, the J end by 0 bases, with 12 bases between. Here the CDR3 DNA reads TGTGCCAGCAGTTTCGGGACACCCCATAGCAATCAGCCCCAGCATTTT. Encoded protein: CASSFGTPHSNQPQHF.

The chain uses TRBV5-6 and TRBJ2-1; possible D gene TRBD1, 6 bases. CDR3 length equals 14 residues. Germline V gene data show CDR1 as SGHDT and CDR2 as YYEEEE. The ends were cut back, 5 bases at V and 3 bases at J, with 12 bases in the middle. Here the CDR3 reads CASRSRDNYNEQFF. The CDR3 DNA sequence: TGTGCCAGCAGATCTCGGGACAACTACAATGAGCAGTTCTTC.

V usage is TRBV11-2 and J usage is TRBJ2-7, with 9 bases fitting TRBD1. CDR3 length: 15 residues. Trimming took 5 bases from V and 4 from J; bases not matched to a gene: 9. CDR1 is SGHAT, CDR2 FQNNGV, per germline. The CDR3 nucleotides are TGTGCCAGCAGCAACACCGGGACAGGGAGGTACGAGCAGTACTTC. Translation gives CASSNTGTGRYEQYF.

This clone occurred once. The rearrangement joins TRBV7-9 to TRBJ2-3; 14 bases line up with TRBD2. The germline CDR1 and CDR2 sequences are SEHNR and FQNEAQ (reference sequence). The CDR3 is 18 amino acids. Trimming at V came to 4 bases and at J to 1 base, leaving 7 bases not matched to a gene. In DNA, the CDR3 is TGTGCCAGCAGCTGGGGTCTGGGACTAGCGGGGGGCACAGATACGCAGTATTTT. Its protein product is CASSWGLGLAGGTDTQYF.

This clone was observed once. The rearrangement joins TRBV5-1 to TRBJ2-5, with D tentatively TRBD1 (6 bases). Germline CDR1 reads SGHRS; CDR2 reads YFSETQ. The CDR3 runs to 14 residues. V was shortened by 3 bases and J by 5 bases, with 14 bases between the two germline ends. CDR3 DNA sequence: TGCGCCAGCAGCTCAGGGGTGGTTTTGGAGACCCAGTACTTC. Translated: CASSSGVVLETQYF.

The rearrangement links TRBV2 to TRBJ2-1; D is possibly TRBD2 (6 bases). The CDR3 is 15 amino acids. Germline CDR1 reads SNHLY; CDR2 reads FYNNEI. Deletions cut 5 bases from V and 0 bases from J, with 11 bases between. DNA of the CDR3: TGTGCCAGCAGTCCTCGGGGGAACTCCTACAATGAGCAGTTCTTC. It specifies CASSPRGNSYNEQFF.

The V and J genes are TRBV6-1 and TRBJ1-5; weak D call: TRBD1 (6 bases). The CDR3 contains 15 residues. CDR1 is MNHNS and CDR2 is SASEGT in the germline V gene. V shed 8 bases and J shed 2 bases, with 16 bases lying between them. CDR3 sequence reads: CASGRGFVRNQPQHF. The DNA of the CDR3 is TGTGCCAGCGGCAGGGGATTTGTTCGCAATCAGCCCCAGCATTTT.

The J gene is TRBJ1-2, the V gene TRBV4-2; D may be TRBD1 (6 bases). There are 15 residues in the CDR3. V gave up 1 base and J gave up 8 bases, with 17 bases separating them. CDR1 is LGHNA, CDR2 YNFKEQ, per germline. DNA of the CDR3: TGTGCCAGCAGCCAAGGACAGGTGATGACGGGAGGCTACACCTTC. Encoded protein: CASSQGQVMTGGYTF.

The chain joins TRBV5-4 to TRBJ2-5; maybe TRBD1 (7 bases). Matching the DNA end better, TRBJ2-7 makes the J call doubtful. Germline values: CDR1 SGHNT, CDR2 YYREEE (reference sequence). The CDR3 contains 13 residues. The CDR3 region has the DNA TGTGCCAGCAGCCAGGCAGGGGGGTACGAGCAGTACTTC. Its translation is CASSQAGGYEQYF.

The CDR3 DNA reads as TGTGCCAGCAGCTTAAGGGGCGGGAACGAGCAGTACGTC. Translation: CASSLRGGNEQYV. V is TRBV7-2 and J is TRBJ2-7, with TRBD2 as a possible D gene (6 bases). V lost 2 bases and J lost 5, with 10 bases in between. Germline V gives CDR1 SGHTA, CDR2 FQGNSA. The CDR3 is 13 residues long.

V is TRBV5-4 and J is TRBJ2-7, with 15 bases that match TRBD2. This CDR3 region has 18 residues. The ends lost 2 bases at V and 4 bases at J; junction bases unmatched: 10. Germline V gives CDR1 SGHNT, CDR2 YYREEE (reference sequence). CDR3 DNA: TGTGCCAGCAGCTTAAAGACCGGGACTAGCGGGGGGAGGTACGAGCAGTACTTC. As protein: CASSLKTGTSGGRYEQYF.

The V and J genes are TRBV4-2 and TRBJ1-3, with TRBD1 matching 8 bases. This CDR3 is 17 amino acids long. In germline, CDR1 is LGHNA, CDR2 YNFKEQ. Germline trimming cut 4 bases from V and 0 bases from J; bases unmatched to any gene: 8. This CDR3 reads CASSRRTGHSSGNTIYF. CDR3 nucleotides: TGTGCCAGCAGCCGACGGACAGGGCACTCCTCTGGAAACACCATATATTTT.

The CDR3 loop is CASSTRPGGREMDDTQYF. For the CDR3, the DNA is TGTGCCAGTAGTACCCGCCCCGGGGGGCGCGAAATGGACGATACGCAGTATTTT. This chain joins TRBV19 and TRBJ2-3; D possibly corresponds to TRBD2 (7 bases). The CDR3 runs to 18 residues. The V and J ends lost 4 bases and 6 bases respectively, with 26 bases between them. Germline V gives CDR1 LNHDA, CDR2 SQIVND (reference sequence).

In this sample, this clone turned up a few times. The chain employs TRBV6-1 and TRBJ1-1; perhaps TRBD1 as D (6 bases). CDR3 size: 13 residues. Trimming removed 2 bases from V and 6 bases from J, with 10 bases in between. Germline CDR1 reads MNHNS; CDR2 reads SASEGT. CDR3 in DNA: TGTGCCAGCAGTGAACACAGGGTGTCTGAAGCTTTCTTT. This encodes CASSEHRVSEAFF.

The V and J genes are TRBV7-8 and TRBJ1-4; TRBD1 might be the D (6 bases). Trimming pared 7 bases from V and 8 bases from J, leaving 17 bases between. CDR3 length: 14 residues. Per the germline V gene, CDR1 is SGHVS and CDR2 is FQNEAQ. In DNA, the CDR3 is TGTGCCAGCAATTCCGGACAGAGGGGGGAAAAACTGTTTTTT. Translating it yields CASNSGQRGEKLFF.

This chain links TRBV10-1 with TRBJ2-3, with 8 bases identical to TRBD1. With 3 bases clipped from V and 7 bases from J, the junction kept 3 bases outside the gene matches. CDR3 length equals 13 residues. From germline, CDR1 is WNHNN and CDR2 SYGVQD (reference sequence). CDR3 amino acids: CASSDGTGYTQYF. CDR3 in DNA: TGCGCCAGCAGTGATGGGACAGGCTATACGCAGTATTTT.